This T cell receptor beta chain was identified in a study of T cells in Graves' hyperthyroidism and ophthalmopathy. TCR beta CDR3 regions were amplified from RNA. When the TCR CDR3 underwent first-round RT-PCR, the HTBI primer set was used. MiXCR was run by TCRdb on the multiplex PCR reads, yielding one entry per CDR3 protein. The data contain some 490,000 distinct CDR3 sequences, 20% to 25% of them seen just once; the ten biggest clones take up approximately 49%. A word on this clonotype: Possible read error: a much larger clone is one base away.

CDR3 length: 14 residues. The V end was cut by 4 bases, the J end by 6 bases, with 15 bases between. Germline lookup yields CDR1 SNHLY and CDR2 FYNNEI. What was sequenced was blood. The V gene is TRBV2, the J gene TRBJ1-1; no definite D call. The sequence came from a woman in her sixties or seventies with Graves' ophthalmopathy. The CDR3 region is CASSAESGDAEAFF. The CDR3 DNA follows: TGTGCCAGCAGTGCTGAGAGTGGTGACGCTGAAGCTTTCTTT.